This record covers a single T cell receptor beta chain. What it binds is unknown. Constant-region reverse primers amplified full-length variable regions, followed by semi-nested Nested Universal Primer A PCR. TCRdb analysed the 5' RACE reads with MiXCR anew, one entry per CDR3 protein. The sample contains 40,000 to 65,000 distinct CDR3 sequences, approximately 24% of which appear only once. Findings of the study overall: Tumor memory CD4+ T cell TCR gene usage was found to cluster with blood and lymph node memory CD4+ cells and with lymph node naive CD4+ cells. Greatest tumor Treg TCR overlap was with tumor naive CD4+ cells.

V shed 2 bases and J shed 4 bases, with 11 bases lying between them. The germline V gene encodes CDR1 SNHLY and CDR2 FYNNEI. This CDR3 is built from 14 residues. The sample consisted of tumor-infiltrating naive CD4+ T cells sorted from the breast tumor. This sample's subset: naive CD4+ T cells, CD4+CD45RA+CD25-. The origin of this receptor is a female donor with breast cancer. The chain couples TRBV2 to TRBJ1-2; perhaps TRBD1 as D (6 bases). The CDR3 sequence is CASSEMGAVYGYTF. CDR3 in DNA: TGTGCCAGCAGTGAAATGGGGGCAGTCTATGGCTACACCTTC.